The rows below give T cell receptor beta chains drawn from one sample of a study of OX40 agonist ivuxolimab in advanced cancers. The assay was immunoSEQ multiplex PCR, and TCRdb's table has in-frame clones only and misses some. The sample holds tens of thousands of clones, under 90% seen once. The source was CD4+ or CD8+ T cells sorted from blood, collected in a trial of the OX40 agonist ivuxolimab. The receptors shown here come from an adult with an advanced solid tumor such as melanoma, head and neck, liver or kidney cancer. CDR3s include the opening cysteine and the closing phenylalanine or tryptophan. Fields, in order: V gene, clone size, J gene, D gene, CDR3 protein, CDR3 DNA. A D gene is named only where the DNA matches it firmly. Clone size, where shown, is once, few, many, or a class for clones that have expanded.

TRBV5-4	NA	TRBJ2-3	NA	CASRTLTDTQYF	TGTGCCAGCAGAACTTTGACAGATACGCAGTATTTT
TRBV29-1	NA	TRBJ1-2	NA	CSVEDPADGYTF	TGCAGCGTTGAAGATCCTGCTGATGGCTACACCTTC
TRBV5-4	once	TRBJ1-1	NA	CASSLVGDRPEAFF	TGTGCCAGCAGCTTAGTGGGTGACAGACCTGAAGCTTTCTTT
TRBV28	NA	TRBJ1-4	NA	CASSPTGENEKLFF	TGTGCCAGCAGTCCAACTGGGGAAAATGAAAAACTGTTTTTT
TRBV2	NA	TRBJ2-7	TRBD1	CAGPVGDRAYEQYF	TGTGCCGGGCCCGTTGGGGACAGGGCCTACGAGCAGTACTTC
TRBV7-6	once	TRBJ2-1	NA	CASSFGDSSYNEQFF	TGTGCCAGCAGCTTTGGGGACTCCTCCTACAATGAGCAGTTCTTC
TRBV4-3	NA	TRBJ2-7	NA	CASSQDRLASAHEQYF	TGCGCCAGCAGCCAAGATAGGCTAGCGTCAGCCCACGAGCAGTACTTC
TRBV28	NA	TRBJ2-1	NA	CASSLFTSSYNEQFF	TGTGCCAGCAGTTTATTCACGAGCTCCTACAATGAGCAGTTCTTC
TRBV28	NA	TRBJ2-5	TRBD1	CASRGTGEETQYF	TGTGCCAGCCGCGGGACAGGGGAAGAGACCCAGTACTTC
TRBV7-8	NA	TRBJ2-5	TRBD2	CASSFVLAAETQYF	TGTGCCAGCAGCTTCGTACTAGCGGCAGAGACCCAGTACTTC
TRBV2	NA	TRBJ2-7	NA	CASRPSGSYEQYF	TGTGCCAGCCGTCCCTCGGGGTCCTACGAGCAGTACTTC
TRBV5-8	NA	TRBJ1-5	TRBD1	CASSGKDRGPHQPQHF	TGTGCCAGCAGCGGAAAAGACAGGGGGCCCCATCAGCCCCAGCATTTT
TRBV5-1	NA	TRBJ2-5	TRBD2	CASSLAASGPLGETQYF	TGCGCCAGCAGCTTGGCGGCTAGCGGACCCCTAGGGGAGACCCAGTACTTC
TRBV6-4	NA	TRBJ1-3	NA	CASSGGGRMAGNTIYF	TGTGCCAGCAGTGGCGGAGGGAGGATGGCTGGAAACACCATATATTTT
TRBV5-6	NA	TRBJ1-2	NA	CASSPAGRFYGYTF	TGTGCCAGCAGCCCGGCGGGCCGTTTCTATGGCTACACCTTC
TRBV13	NA	TRBJ2-7	TRBD2	CASSLGGLAGVNEQYF	TGTGCCAGCAGCTTAGGGGGACTAGCGGGGGTGAATGAGCAGTACTTC
TRBV9	NA	TRBJ2-3	NA	CASSVAGGDFTDTQYF	TGTGCCAGCAGCGTAGCTGGCGGGGACTTCACAGATACGCAGTATTTT
TRBV11-2	NA	TRBJ2-3	NA	CASSLDLAALGVTDTQYF	TGTGCCAGCAGCTTAGATCTGGCAGCCTTAGGCGTCACAGATACGCAGTATTTT
TRBV6-1	NA	TRBJ2-7	NA	CASRSVYVHYEQYF	TGTGCCAGCAGATCGGTCTATGTGCACTACGAGCAGTACTTC
TRBV4-1	NA	TRBJ2-5	NA	CASSQEIPSDYKFQETQYF	TGCGCCAGCAGCCAAGAAATTCCGTCGGACTACAAATTCCAAGAGACCCAGTACTTC
TRBV13	NA	TRBJ2-5	NA	CASSLPPGPKGGETQYF	TGTGCCAGCAGCCTCCCCCCGGGCCCTAAAGGGGGGGAGACCCAGTACTTC
TRBV9	NA	TRBJ2-3	TRBD1	CASGQGQGVDFADTQYF	TGTGCCAGCGGCCAAGGACAGGGAGTTGACTTCGCAGATACGCAGTATTTT
TRBV9	NA	TRBJ2-3	NA	CASSVGGDTDTQYF	TGTGCCAGCAGCGTAGGGGGAGACACAGATACGCAGTATTTT
TRBV5-4	NA	TRBJ2-3	NA	CASRPTVSTDTQYF	TGTGCCAGCAGACCGACAGTTAGCACAGATACGCAGTATTTT
TRBV4-1	NA	TRBJ2-3	NA	CASSHRSDTQYF	TGCGCCAGCAGCCACCGTTCAGATACGCAGTATTTT
TRBV5-3	NA	TRBJ1-1	NA	CARSLGTVEAFF	TGTGCCAGAAGCTTAGGCACTGTTGAAGCTTTCTTT
TRBV6-6	NA	TRBJ2-5	NA	CASSYSGTGVETQYF	TGTGCCAGCAGTTACTCAGGAACGGGGGTTGAGACCCAGTACTTC
TRBV6-6	NA	TRBJ2-3	TRBD2	CASREGPLAGWQYF	TGTGCCAGCAGGGAAGGGCCCCTAGCGGGATGGCAGTATTTT
TRBV7-8	NA	TRBJ1-1	NA	CASSPTPDTEAFF	TGTGCCAGCAGCCCGACCCCAGACACTGAAGCTTTCTTT
TRBV4-2	NA	TRBJ2-7	NA	CASSLLPRRDRPYEQYF	TGTGCCAGCAGCCTCCTGCCCCGCCGGGACCGACCCTACGAGCAGTACTTC
TRBV11-2	NA	TRBJ2-7	TRBD2	CASSSESQLAGDAYEQYF	TGTGCCAGCAGCTCCGAATCACAACTAGCGGGGGATGCCTACGAGCAGTACTTC
TRBV11-1	NA	TRBJ2-1	TRBD2	CASSPWTSGGYNEQFF	TGTGCCAGCAGCCCTTGGACTAGCGGGGGCTACAATGAGCAGTTCTTC
TRBV13	NA	TRBJ2-3	TRBD2	CASSLVGDYANTQYF	TGTGCCAGCAGCTTAGTAGGGGACTACGCTAATACGCAGTATTTT
TRBV27	NA	TRBJ2-7	NA	CASSLVGGGGFSYEQYF	TGTGCCAGCAGTTTGGTAGGCGGGGGCGGATTCTCCTACGAGCAGTACTTC
TRBV28	NA	TRBJ1-1	NA	CASSLNPPGYTEAFF	TGTGCCAGCAGTTTAAACCCCCCGGGGTACACTGAAGCTTTCTTT
TRBV28	NA	TRBJ1-5	NA	CASSLRGGNQPQHF	TGTGCCAGCAGTTTGAGGGGGGGCAATCAGCCCCAGCATTTT
TRBV9	NA	TRBJ2-3	TRBD2	CASMGTSGSVTDTQYF	TGTGCCAGCATGGGGACTAGCGGGAGCGTGACAGATACGCAGTATTTT
TRBV9	NA	TRBJ2-3	NA	CASSGSSGGFTDTQYF	TGTGCCAGCAGCGGTTCTTCGGGGGGCTTCACAGATACGCAGTATTTT
TRBV19	NA	TRBJ2-7	NA	CASSSDTSYEQYF	TGTGCCAGTAGTTCGGACACTTCCTACGAGCAGTACTTC
TRBV1	NA	TRBJ2-5	NA	CTSSQEGLARETQYF	TGCACCAGCAGCCAAGAGGGACTAGCCCGCGAGACCCAGTACTTC
TRBV28	NA	TRBJ2-1	TRBD1	CASSQQTGPLVSGNEQFF	TGTGCCAGCAGTCAACAGACAGGGCCTCTGGTCTCGGGGAATGAGCAGTTCTTC
TRBV28	NA	TRBJ1-2	TRBD1	CASSLWAGGAANYGYTF	TGTGCCAGCAGTTTATGGGCAGGGGGGGCAGCTAACTATGGCTACACCTTC
TRBV29-1	NA	TRBJ2-7	TRBD2	CSVEGTMGETRRAYEQYF	TGCAGCGTTGAGGGGACTATGGGGGAGACCCGCAGGGCTTACGAGCAGTACTTC
TRBV9	NA	TRBJ2-1	TRBD2	CASRRGLGSEQFF	TGTGCCAGCAGGCGAGGACTAGGGAGTGAGCAGTTCTTC
TRBV13	medium-sized	TRBJ2-7	NA	CASSLELGALEQYF	TGTGCCAGCAGCTTAGAGCTGGGGGCGCTTGAGCAGTACTTC
TRBV14	NA	TRBJ1-1	NA	CASSQVGRGPEAFF	TGTGCCAGCAGCCAAGTAGGCCGGGGGCCTGAAGCTTTCTTT
TRBV28	NA	TRBJ2-2	NA	CASTLGGGITGELFF	TGTGCCAGCACCCTAGGGGGAGGGATTACCGGGGAGCTGTTTTTT